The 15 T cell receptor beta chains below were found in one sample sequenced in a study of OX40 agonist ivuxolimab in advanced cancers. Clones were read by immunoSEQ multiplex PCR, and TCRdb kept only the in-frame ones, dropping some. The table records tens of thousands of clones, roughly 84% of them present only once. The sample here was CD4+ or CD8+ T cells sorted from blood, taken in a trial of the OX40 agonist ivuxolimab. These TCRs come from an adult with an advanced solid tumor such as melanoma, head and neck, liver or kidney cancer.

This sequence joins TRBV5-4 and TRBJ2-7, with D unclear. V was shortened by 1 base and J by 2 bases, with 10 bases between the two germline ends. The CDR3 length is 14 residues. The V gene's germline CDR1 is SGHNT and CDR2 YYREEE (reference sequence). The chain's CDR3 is CASSLTSETYEQYF. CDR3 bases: TGTGCCAGCAGCTTGACCAGCGAAACCTACGAGCAGTACTTC.

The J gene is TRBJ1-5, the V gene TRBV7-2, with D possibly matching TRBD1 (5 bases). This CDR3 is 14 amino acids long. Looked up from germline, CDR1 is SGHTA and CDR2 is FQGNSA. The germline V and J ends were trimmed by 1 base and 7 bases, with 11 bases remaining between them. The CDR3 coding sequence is TGTGCCAGCAGCTTAGGAGGGGAAGGACAGCCCCAGCATTTT. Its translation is CASSLGGEGQPQHF.

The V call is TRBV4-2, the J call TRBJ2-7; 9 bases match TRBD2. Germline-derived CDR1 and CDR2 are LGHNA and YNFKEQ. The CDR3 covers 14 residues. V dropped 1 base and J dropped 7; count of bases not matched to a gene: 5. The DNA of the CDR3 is TGTGCCAGCAGCCAAGCTAGCGGGACTTGGGAGCAGTACTTC. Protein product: CASSQASGTWEQYF.

CDR3 sequence: CASNVREAFF. The CDR3 DNA is TGTGCCAGCAATGTCAGAGAAGCTTTCTTT. V and J are TRBV2 and TRBJ1-1; D unresolved. There are 10 residues in the CDR3. Trimming removed 7 bases from V and 8 bases from J, with 8 bases in between. Germline V CDR1 and CDR2: SNHLY, FYNNEI.

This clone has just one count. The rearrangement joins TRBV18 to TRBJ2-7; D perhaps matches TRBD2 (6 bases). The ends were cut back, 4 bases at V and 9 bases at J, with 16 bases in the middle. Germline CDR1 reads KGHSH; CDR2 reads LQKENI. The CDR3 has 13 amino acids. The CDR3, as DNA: TGTGCCAGCTCACTGGGGACTGACCTACGGCAGTACTTC. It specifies CASSLGTDLRQYF.

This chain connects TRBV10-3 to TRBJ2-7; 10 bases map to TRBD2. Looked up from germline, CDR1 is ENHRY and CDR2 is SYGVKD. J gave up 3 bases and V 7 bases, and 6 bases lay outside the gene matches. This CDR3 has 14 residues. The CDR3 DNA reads TGTGCCATCAAAGGGACTAGCGAATTCTACGAGCAGTACTTC. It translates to CAIKGTSEFYEQYF.

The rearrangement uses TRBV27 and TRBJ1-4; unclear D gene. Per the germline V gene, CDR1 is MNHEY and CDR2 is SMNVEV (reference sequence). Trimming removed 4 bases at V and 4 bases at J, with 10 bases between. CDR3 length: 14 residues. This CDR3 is CASSSGLYNEKLFF. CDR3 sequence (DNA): TGTGCCAGCAGTTCAGGACTGTATAATGAAAAACTGTTTTTT.

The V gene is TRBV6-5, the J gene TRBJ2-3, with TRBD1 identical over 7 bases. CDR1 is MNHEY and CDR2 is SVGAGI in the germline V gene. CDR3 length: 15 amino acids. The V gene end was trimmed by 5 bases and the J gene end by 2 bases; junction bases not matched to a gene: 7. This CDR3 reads CASSKWDRPTDTQYF. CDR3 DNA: TGTGCCAGCAGTAAATGGGACAGACCCACAGATACGCAGTATTTT.

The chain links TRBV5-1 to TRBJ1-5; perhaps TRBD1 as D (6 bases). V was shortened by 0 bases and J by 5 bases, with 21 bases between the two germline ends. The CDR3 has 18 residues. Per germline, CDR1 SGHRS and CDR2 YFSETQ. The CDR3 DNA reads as TGCGCCAGCAGCTTGGCCCAAGAAAAGGGGGATACTTATCAGCCCCAGCATTTT. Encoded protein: CASSLAQEKGDTYQPQHF.

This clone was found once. For the CDR3, the DNA is TGCGCCAGCAGTGAATCATCAGGTGTCAATGAAAAACTGTTTTTT. Protein sequence: CASSESSGVNEKLFF. The rearrangement joins TRBV10-1 to TRBJ1-4; D not certain. Germline V CDR1 and CDR2: WNHNN, SYGVQD (reference sequence). V lost 3 bases and J 5 bases, leaving 13 bases between the germline ends. The CDR3 has 15 residues.

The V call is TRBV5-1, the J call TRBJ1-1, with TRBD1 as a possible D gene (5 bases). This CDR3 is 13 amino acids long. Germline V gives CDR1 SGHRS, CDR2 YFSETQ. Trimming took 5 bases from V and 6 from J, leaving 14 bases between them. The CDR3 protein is CASSLHQGSEAFF. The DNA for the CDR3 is TGCGCCAGCAGTTTACACCAGGGATCTGAAGCTTTCTTT.

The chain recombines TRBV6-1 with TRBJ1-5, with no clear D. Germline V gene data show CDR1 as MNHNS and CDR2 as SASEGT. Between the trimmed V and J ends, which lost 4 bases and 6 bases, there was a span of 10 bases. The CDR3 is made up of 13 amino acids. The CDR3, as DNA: TGTGCCAGCAGTGGGGAGGGCACTCAGCCCCAGCATTTT. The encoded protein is CASSGEGTQPQHF.

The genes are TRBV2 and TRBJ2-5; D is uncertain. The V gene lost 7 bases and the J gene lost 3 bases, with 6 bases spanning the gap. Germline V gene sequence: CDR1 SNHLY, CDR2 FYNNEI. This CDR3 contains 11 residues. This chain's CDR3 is CASKYEETQYF. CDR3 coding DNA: TGTGCCAGCAAGTATGAAGAGACCCAGTACTTC.

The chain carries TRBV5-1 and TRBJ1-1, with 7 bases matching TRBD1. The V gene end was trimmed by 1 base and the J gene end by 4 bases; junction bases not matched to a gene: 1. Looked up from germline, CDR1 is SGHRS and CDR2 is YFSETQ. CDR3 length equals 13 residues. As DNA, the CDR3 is TGCGCCAGCAGCTTGACAGGGGTCACTGAAGCTTTCTTT. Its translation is CASSLTGVTEAFF.

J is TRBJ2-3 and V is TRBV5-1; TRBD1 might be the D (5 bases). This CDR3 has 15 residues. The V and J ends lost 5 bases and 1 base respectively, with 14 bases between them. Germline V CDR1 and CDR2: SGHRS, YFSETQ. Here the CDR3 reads CASSARVSGTDTQYF. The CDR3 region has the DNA TGCGCCAGCAGTGCCAGGGTTAGTGGCACAGATACGCAGTATTTT. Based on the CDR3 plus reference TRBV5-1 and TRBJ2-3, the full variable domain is KAGVTQTPRYLIKTRGQQVTLSCSPISGHRSVSWYQQTPGQGLQFLFEYFSETQRNKGNFPGRFSGRQFSNSRSEMNVSTLELGDSALYLCASSARVSGTDTQYFGPGTRLTVL.